These 13 T cell receptor beta chains were all obtained from the same sample, sequenced in a study of OX40 agonist ivuxolimab in advanced cancers. The method was immunoSEQ multiplex PCR; TCRdb's version includes in-frame clones alone and lacks a portion of them. Of 70,000 or so clones detected, about 92% appear once; the ten largest clones hold roughly 10%. Sample: CD4+ or CD8+ T cells sorted from blood, taken in a trial of the OX40 agonist ivuxolimab. The receptors derive from an adult with an advanced solid tumor such as melanoma, head and neck, liver or kidney cancer.

The V and J genes are TRBV7-7 and TRBJ1-2; weak D call: TRBD1 (5 bases). V shed 4 bases and J shed 11 bases, with 29 bases lying between them. This CDR3 is built from 17 residues. The germline V gene encodes CDR1 SSHAT and CDR2 FNYEAQ (reference sequence). The CDR3 here is CASSSEGRAPRGMRYTF. DNA of the CDR3: TGTGCCAGCAGCTCAGAGGGTAGGGCACCCCGGGGGATGAGGTACACCTTC. Filled out from reference TRBV7-7 and TRBJ1-2, the complete variable domain reads GAGVSQSPRYKVTKRGQDVTLRCDPISSHATLYWYQQALGQGPEFLTYFNYEAQPDKSGLPSDRFSAERPEGSISTLTIQRTEQRDSAMYRCASSSEGRAPRGMRYTFGSGTRLTVV.

The V and J genes are TRBV5-5 and TRBJ1-1; 9 positions agree with TRBD1. This CDR3 spans 13 amino acids. Germline CDR1 is SGHKS and CDR2 is YYEKEE (reference sequence). With V trimmed by 4 bases and J by 14 bases, 12 bases remained unmatched. The CDR3 sequence is CASSHHNGTGRFF. In DNA form, the CDR3 reads TGTGCCAGCAGCCATCACAACGGGACAGGGAGATTCTTT.

This chain uses TRBV5-6 with TRBJ2-3, with TRBD2 matching over 11 bases. After removal of 0 bases from V and 5 bases from J, the junction contained 8 bases not matched to a gene. The CDR3 spans 17 residues. The germline CDR1 and CDR2 sequences are SGHDT and YYEEEE. The CDR3 here is CASSLVASGGSEDTQYF. The CDR3 DNA follows: TGTGCCAGCAGCTTGGTCGCTAGCGGGGGGTCCGAAGATACGCAGTATTTT.

The rearrangement links TRBV4-3 to TRBJ2-1; 8 positions match TRBD1. V lost 0 bases and J lost 7; bases outside the gene matches: 8. This CDR3 contains 16 residues. The germline V gene has CDR1 LGHNA and CDR2 YSLEER. The CDR3 here is CASSQDRRQGLNEQFF. DNA of the CDR3: TGCGCCAGCAGCCAAGACCGGCGACAGGGGTTGAATGAGCAGTTCTTC.

This chain connects TRBV19 to TRBJ1-1; no clear D gene. The CDR3 consists of 11 residues. V was clipped by 8 bases and J by 0 bases, with 4 bases between them. Germline lookup yields CDR1 LNHDA and CDR2 SQIVND (reference sequence). The CDR3 nucleotides are TGTGCCAGTTGGGTGAACACTGAAGCTTTCTTT. Protein product: CASWVNTEAFF.

This clone was seen a single time. The V call is TRBV7-4, the J call TRBJ2-7, with D unresolved. The CDR3 covers 16 residues. The V gene lost 5 bases and the J gene lost 4 bases, with 21 bases spanning the gap. The germline CDR1 and CDR2 sequences are SGHVT and SQSDAQ. CDR3 nucleotides: TGTGCCAGCAGCCCACCTAAGACAAGGCGGTGGTACGAGCAGTACTTC. Translated, it gives CASSPPKTRRWYEQYF.

This clone was seen just once. The gene calls are TRBV5-6 and TRBJ2-3; 7 nucleotides agree with TRBD2. Trimming took 2 bases from V and 3 from J; bases not matched to a gene: 9. The CDR3 sequence is 16 residues long. Germline V CDR1 and CDR2: SGHDT, YYEEEE. CDR3 region: CASSFPMRGKTDTQYF. Written as DNA, the CDR3 is TGTGCCAGCAGCTTCCCCATGCGGGGGAAGACAGATACGCAGTATTTT.

This chain joins TRBV4-1 and TRBJ2-3; D tentatively fits TRBD1 or TRBD2 (6 bases each). V was cut by 0 bases and J by 2 bases, with 18 bases left in between. The CDR3 spans 18 residues. Germline V gene lookup returns CDR1 MGHRA and CDR2 YSYEKL. Here the CDR3 reads CASSQEGWGDTFTDTQYF. In nucleotides, the CDR3 is TGCGCCAGCAGCCAAGAAGGGTGGGGGGACACCTTCACAGATACGCAGTATTTT.

The chain carries TRBV2 and TRBJ1-3, with D perhaps matching TRBD1 (6 bases). V gave up 6 bases and J gave up 2 bases, with 14 bases separating them. The germline V gene has CDR1 SNHLY and CDR2 FYNNEI. The CDR3 totals 15 residues. The CDR3 DNA sequence: TGTGCCAGCAGAGAACAGGGCCCAGCTGGAAACACCATATATTTT. This sequence encodes CASREQGPAGNTIYF.

The chain employs TRBV7-6 and TRBJ2-3; 11 bases agree with TRBD2. From germline, CDR1 is SGHVS and CDR2 FNYEAQ. There are 20 residues in the CDR3. The ends lost 5 bases at V and 3 bases at J; junction bases unmatched: 19. The CDR3 here is CASSRPRASGGPPGTDTQYF. DNA for the CDR3: TGTGCCAGCAGCCGCCCCAGGGCTAGCGGGGGGCCCCCCGGGACAGATACGCAGTATTTT.

The chain uses TRBV7-6 and TRBJ2-3, with TRBD1 matching 9 bases. This CDR3 has 17 amino acids. With V trimmed by 5 bases and J by 7 bases, 16 bases remained unmatched. CDR1 is SGHVS and CDR2 is FNYEAQ in the germline V gene. The CDR3 sequence: CASSPSLGTGSTNTQYF. CDR3 in DNA: TGTGCCAGCAGCCCTTCTCTGGGGACAGGGAGTACGAATACGCAGTATTTT.

The chain employs TRBV14 and TRBJ2-5; no reliable D call. V lost 0 bases to trimming and J lost 1 base, with 9 bases between them. The length of the CDR3 is 15 residues. From germline, CDR1 is SGHDN and CDR2 FVKESK. The CDR3 coding sequence is TGTGCCAGCAGCCAAGATCATGAGCTCCAAGAGACCCAGTACTTC. Protein sequence: CASSQDHELQETQYF.

The rearrangement links TRBV10-3 to TRBJ1-2; perhaps TRBD1 as D (6 bases). The CDR3 consists of 13 residues. Germline values: CDR1 ENHRY, CDR2 SYGVKD. The V end was cut by 8 bases, the J end by 4 bases, with 14 bases between. CDR3 protein: CAILVGRGYGYTF. In DNA form, the CDR3 reads TGTGCCATCTTGGTGGGCAGGGGCTATGGCTACACCTTC.